Listed here is a single T cell receptor (beta chain). Relative to its sample, this clonotype is large (0.1 to 1%). What this receptor recognizes is not known. One base away there is no much larger clone; base qualities are not given. The data were taken from a study. The sample was run on an Illumina MiSeq. The public reads were run again by TCRdb, first through fastp at Q25 and then through MiXCR, and only productive beta chains were kept. Each entry merges the rows of one CDR3 protein and shows their most common DNA and genes. The sample yields some 5,200 distinct CDR3 sequences; about 9.2% were counted once. The biggest ten clones account for around 5% of the sample. The CDR3 covers 15 residues, taking in both the cysteine and the phenylalanine. The sequence is cut down to CDR3 DNA, 45 bases in frame from base 1. Deletion took 5 bases off V and 3 bases off J, with a span of 11 bases between the germline ends. The germline V gene sets CDR1 to MGHDK and CDR2 to SYGVNS.

The sample comprised CD4+ T cells from synovial fluid. This sequence uses TRBV25-1 and TRBJ1-6; possibly the D gene is TRBD1, per 6 matching bases. This TCR was recovered from a human donor with rheumatoid arthritis. The DNA is TGTGCCAGCAGTCGGACAGAAAACTATAATTCACCCCTCCACTTT. It is translated as CASSRTENYNSPLHF.